A selection of T cell receptor beta chains follows, all from one sample in a study of Ad26.COV2.S vaccination and SARS-CoV-2 variants. TCRdb's copy holds only in-frame clones and misses some; the assay was immunoSEQ multiplex PCR. The table records about 400,000 clones, more than 85% of them present only once. The material sequenced was peripheral blood, taken in a trial of Ad26.COV2.S vaccine versus placebo. Receptors originate from a person aged 18-65 years who received the Ad26.COV2.S COVID-19 vaccine or a placebo. Each CDR3 is given with its conserved first and last residue. A D gene is named only where the DNA matches it firmly. Size values are once, few and many counts, or a class for expanded clones, and some rows have none.

v_gene: TRBV12-5
len: 14
d_gene: TRBD2
abundance: NA
j_gene: TRBJ2-7
CDR3aa: CASGTGLAVDEQYF
CDR3nt: TGTGCTAGTGGTACGGGACTAGCGGTGGACGAGCAGTACTTC

v_gene: TRBV6-6
len: 14
d_gene: NA
abundance: NA
j_gene: TRBJ1-4
CDR3aa: CASRAGREWEKLFF
CDR3nt: TGTGCCAGCAGAGCAGGAAGAGAGTGGGAAAAACTGTTTTTT

v_gene: TRBV19
len: 15
d_gene: NA
abundance: NA
j_gene: TRBJ2-1
CDR3aa: CASSIGARGVTEQFF
CDR3nt: TGTGCCAGTAGTATCGGGGCGAGGGGGGTAACTGAGCAGTTCTTC

v_gene: TRBV7-2
len: 15
d_gene: NA
abundance: NA
j_gene: TRBJ1-2
CDR3aa: CASSLAARALEGYTF
CDR3nt: TGTGCCAGCAGCTTAGCGGCCAGGGCCTTAGAGGGCTACACCTTC

v_gene: TRBV7-9
len: 15
d_gene: NA
abundance: NA
j_gene: TRBJ2-5
CDR3aa: CASSYIAGGEETQYF
CDR3nt: TGTGCCAGCAGCTATATTGCCGGGGGCGAGGAGACCCAGTACTTC

v_gene: TRBV10-1
len: 14
d_gene: NA
abundance: NA
j_gene: TRBJ1-1
CDR3aa: CASSERGGNAEAFF
CDR3nt: TGCGCCAGCAGTGAGAGAGGAGGGAACGCTGAAGCTTTCTTT

v_gene: TRBV30
len: 15
d_gene: NA
abundance: NA
j_gene: TRBJ1-6
CDR3aa: CAWNRGPLLNSPLHF
CDR3nt: TGTGCCTGGAACCGGGGACCGCTTCTTAATTCACCCCTCCACTTT

v_gene: TRBV11-3
len: 13
d_gene: TRBD1
abundance: NA
j_gene: TRBJ2-5
CDR3aa: CASSLGQEETQYF
CDR3nt: TGTGCCAGCAGCCTAGGACAGGAAGAGACCCAGTACTTC

v_gene: TRBV27
len: 15
d_gene: TRBD1
abundance: NA
j_gene: TRBJ1-4
CDR3aa: CASSPQRGRQEKLFF
CDR3nt: TGTGCCAGCAGTCCCCAGAGGGGGCGGCAAGAAAAACTGTTTTTT

v_gene: TRBV14
len: 15
d_gene: NA
abundance: NA
j_gene: TRBJ2-3
CDR3aa: CASSFFSGTTDTQYF
CDR3nt: TGTGCCAGCAGTTTCTTCTCTGGGACCACAGATACGCAGTATTTT

v_gene: TRBV12-3/TRBV12-4
len: 13
d_gene: NA
abundance: NA
j_gene: TRBJ1-5
CDR3aa: CASSGFSNQPQHF
CDR3nt: TGTGCCAGCAGCGGGTTCTCTAATCAGCCCCAGCATTTT

v_gene: TRBV6-6
len: 13
d_gene: TRBD1
abundance: NA
j_gene: TRBJ1-1
CDR3aa: CASNRQGNTEAFF
CDR3nt: TGTGCCAGCAACCGACAGGGAAACACTGAAGCTTTCTTT

v_gene: TRBV5-6
len: 15
d_gene: NA
abundance: NA
j_gene: TRBJ1-2
CDR3aa: CASSLLLGDFYGYTF
CDR3nt: TGTGCCAGCAGCTTGTTATTGGGGGACTTCTATGGCTACACCTTC

v_gene: TRBV27
len: 13
d_gene: NA
abundance: NA
j_gene: TRBJ2-5
CDR3aa: CASSLRGQETQYF
CDR3nt: TGTGCCAGCAGTTTAAGGGGGCAAGAGACCCAGTACTTC

v_gene: TRBV12-5
len: 18
d_gene: TRBD1
abundance: NA
j_gene: TRBJ2-3
CDR3aa: CASGPHRTGQKTTDTQYF
CDR3nt: TGTGCTAGTGGTCCCCATCGGACAGGGCAAAAAACAACAGATACGCAGTATTTT

v_gene: TRBV30
len: 11
d_gene: NA
abundance: NA
j_gene: TRBJ2-7
CDR3aa: CAWSRGYEQYF
CDR3nt: TGTGCCTGGAGTAGGGGTTACGAGCAGTACTTC

v_gene: TRBV5-5
len: 13
d_gene: NA
abundance: NA
j_gene: TRBJ1-1
CDR3aa: CASSPGPLNFPFF
CDR3nt: TGTGCCAGCAGCCCCGGCCCCCTGAATTTCCCTTTCTTT

v_gene: TRBV18
len: 13
d_gene: NA
abundance: once
j_gene: TRBJ1-1
CDR3aa: CASSPPTVPEAFF
CDR3nt: TGTGCCAGCTCACCGCCGACAGTTCCTGAAGCTTTCTTT

v_gene: TRBV6-2/TRBV6-3
len: 14
d_gene: NA
abundance: NA
j_gene: TRBJ2-1
CDR3aa: CASSTRQDYNEQFF
CDR3nt: TGTGCCAGCAGTACCCGACAAGACTACAATGAGCAGTTCTTC

v_gene: TRBV2
len: 14
d_gene: NA
abundance: few
j_gene: TRBJ1-5
CDR3aa: CASRVSSVGQPQHF
CDR3nt: TGTGCCAGCAGAGTGTCAAGTGTCGGTCAGCCCCAGCATTTT

v_gene: TRBV10-3
len: 15
d_gene: NA
abundance: NA
j_gene: TRBJ1-2
CDR3aa: CAISERAGPNYGYTF
CDR3nt: TGTGCCATCAGTGAGAGGGCCGGACCAAACTATGGCTACACCTTC

v_gene: TRBV5-1
len: 18
d_gene: TRBD1
abundance: NA
j_gene: TRBJ2-1
CDR3aa: CASSFSGTGIRVGYEQFF
CDR3nt: TGCGCCAGCAGCTTTTCCGGGACAGGCATAAGGGTTGGGTATGAGCAGTTCTTC

v_gene: TRBV7-2
len: 15
d_gene: NA
abundance: NA
j_gene: TRBJ1-1
CDR3aa: CASSLASQAGTEAFF
CDR3nt: TGTGCCAGCAGCTTAGCAAGTCAGGCCGGTACTGAAGCTTTCTTT